This entry concerns a single T cell receptor (beta chain). No cognate antigen has been identified for it. Base qualities are missing; no much larger clone stands one base away. Each collaborating institution followed its own protocols to collect whole blood in K2EDTA tubes. For TCRbeta analysis, collaborators shipped samples as frozen whole blood, isolated PBMCs, or DNA extracted from either of those sample types. TCRbeta CDR3 regions were amplified from genomic DNA using the immunoSEQ Assay, a bias-controlled multiplex PCR. The paper's data handling went like this. The number of nucleated cells in each sample was estimated from the amplification of reference gene primers within the assay. Sequence reads were collapsed and filtered to measure the absolute abundance of every unique TCRbeta CDR3 rearrangement. For each sample, productive Simpson clonality was calculated by taking the square root of Simpson's diversity index across productive rearrangements. In its TCRdb copy, this immuneACCESS table keeps in-frame sequences only and misses some clones. Where compared with another copy, unresolved V genes explain less than half of these, and the others have no known cause. That table gives V, J and clone size, and the DNA gave D and trimming. The sample table records approximately 200,000 clones; 85% to 90% of these occur just once. Roughly 2.5% of the sample lies in the top ten.

The data belong to a study of blood T cell repertoires in COVID-19 (dated by TCRdb to 2020 to 2022). Study-wide context: Samples covering the acute and convalescent phases of COVID-19 were provided by collaborators in the United States, Italy and Spain. The material from the prospective study consisted of cDNA or gDNA derived from T cells, B-cell-depleted T cells, or PBMCs. Subjects who had been exposed to COVID-19, were actively infected with it, or had recovered from it provided the deeply sampled blood TCRbeta repertoires that made up the dataset. The repertoires were released in a freely available public database meant as a resource for research on the immune response to SARS-CoV-2. Samples came from the ongoing ImmuneRACE study (first 160 participants) plus 1,254 subjects from 6 global collaborators. A de-identified subject ID, COVID-19 status, age in years and sex were almost always included in the sample metadata. Where available, HLA class I and class II types were obtained from metadata supplied by the sample provider rather than from assay-based typing.

Study-wide findings and limitations: The quantity of clinical and demographic metadata differed by source and by participant and was supplied without curation.

What was sequenced was peripheral blood. This receptor was obtained from a woman aged 60-75 years with acute or convalescent COVID-19.

The sequence in DNA is TGTGCCAGCAGTTACTGGGGGGGCCTCAAGGATGAGCAGTTCTTC. Translated, this is CASSYWGGLKDEQFF. Here the chain combines TRBV6-2 or TRBV6-3 and TRBJ2-1; the D region possibly corresponds to TRBD2 (7 bases align). Its CDR3 holds 15 amino acids, cysteine through phenylalanine. CDR3 DNA only is kept here, 45 bases in frame from base 1. From the germline V gene, CDR1 is MNHEY and CDR2 is SVGEGT. V and J are truncated by 1 base and 8 bases respectively, leaving an intervening sequence of 15 bases.